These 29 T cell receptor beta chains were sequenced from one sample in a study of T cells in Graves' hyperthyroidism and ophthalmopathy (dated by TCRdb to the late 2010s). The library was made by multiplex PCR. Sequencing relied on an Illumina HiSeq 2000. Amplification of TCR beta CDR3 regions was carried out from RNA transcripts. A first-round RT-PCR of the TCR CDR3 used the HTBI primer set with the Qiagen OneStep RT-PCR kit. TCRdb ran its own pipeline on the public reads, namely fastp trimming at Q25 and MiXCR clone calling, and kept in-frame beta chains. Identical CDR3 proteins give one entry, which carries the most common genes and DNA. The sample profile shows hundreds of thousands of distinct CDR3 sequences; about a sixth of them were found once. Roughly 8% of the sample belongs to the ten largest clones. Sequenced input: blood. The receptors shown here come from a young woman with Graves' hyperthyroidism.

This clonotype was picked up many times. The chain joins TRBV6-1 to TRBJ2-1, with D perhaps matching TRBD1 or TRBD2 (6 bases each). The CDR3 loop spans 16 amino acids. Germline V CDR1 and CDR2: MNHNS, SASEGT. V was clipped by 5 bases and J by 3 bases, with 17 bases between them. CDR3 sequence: CASSPGWGAYYNEQFF. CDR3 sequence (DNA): TGTGCCAGCAGTCCCGGGTGGGGGGCTTACTACAATGAGCAGTTCTTC.

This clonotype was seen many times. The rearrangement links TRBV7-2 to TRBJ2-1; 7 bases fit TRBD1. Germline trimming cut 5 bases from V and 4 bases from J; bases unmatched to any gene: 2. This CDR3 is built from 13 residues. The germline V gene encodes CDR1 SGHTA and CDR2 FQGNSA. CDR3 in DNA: TGTGCCAGCAGCCGGGACAGATACAATGAGCAGTTCTTC. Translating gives CASSRDRYNEQFF.

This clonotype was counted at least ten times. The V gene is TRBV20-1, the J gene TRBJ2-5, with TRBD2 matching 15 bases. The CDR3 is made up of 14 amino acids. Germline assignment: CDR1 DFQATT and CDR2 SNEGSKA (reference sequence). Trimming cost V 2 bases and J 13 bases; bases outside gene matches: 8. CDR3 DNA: TGCAGTGCTAGACCCCCCGGGACTAGCGGGAGGTTGTACTTC. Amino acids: CSARPPGTSGRLYF.

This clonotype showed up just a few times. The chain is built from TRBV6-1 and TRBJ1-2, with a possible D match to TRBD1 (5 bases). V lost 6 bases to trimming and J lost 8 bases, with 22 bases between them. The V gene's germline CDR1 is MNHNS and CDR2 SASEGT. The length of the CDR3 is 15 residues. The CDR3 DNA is TGTGCCAGCAGCCGTTTCGGGACGGTCGGCCAAGGCTACACCTTC. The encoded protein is CASSRFGTVGQGYTF.

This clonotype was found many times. This CDR3 reads CASSPHGNSPLHF. In DNA form, the CDR3 reads TGTGCCAGCAGTCCTCACGGGAATTCACCCCTCCACTTT. The genes are TRBV12-3 or TRBV12-4 and TRBJ1-6; unclear D gene. The CDR3 length is 13 residues. V dropped 5 bases and J dropped 7 bases, with 9 bases sitting between them.

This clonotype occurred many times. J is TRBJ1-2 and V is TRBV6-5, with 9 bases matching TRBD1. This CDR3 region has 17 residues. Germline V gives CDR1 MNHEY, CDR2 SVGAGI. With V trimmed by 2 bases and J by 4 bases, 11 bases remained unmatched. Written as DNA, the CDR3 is TGTGCCAGCAGTTACAAACGGGACAGGGCTTCGAGCTATGGCTACACCTTC. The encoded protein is CASSYKRDRASSYGYTF.

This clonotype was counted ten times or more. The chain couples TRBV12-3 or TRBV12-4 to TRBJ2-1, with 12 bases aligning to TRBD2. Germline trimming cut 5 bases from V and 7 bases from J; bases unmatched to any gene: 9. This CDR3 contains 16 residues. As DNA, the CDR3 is TGTGCCAGCAGTCGGTGGACTAGCGGGACGGGGAATGAGCAGTTCTTC. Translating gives CASSRWTSGTGNEQFF.

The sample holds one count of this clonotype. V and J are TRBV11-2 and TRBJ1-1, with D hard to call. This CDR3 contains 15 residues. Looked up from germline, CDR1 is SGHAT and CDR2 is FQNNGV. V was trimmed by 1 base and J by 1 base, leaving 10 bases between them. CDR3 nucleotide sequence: TGTGCCAGCAGCTTAGTTGATGGGTGGAACACTGAAGCTTTCTTT. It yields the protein CASSLVDGWNTEAFF.

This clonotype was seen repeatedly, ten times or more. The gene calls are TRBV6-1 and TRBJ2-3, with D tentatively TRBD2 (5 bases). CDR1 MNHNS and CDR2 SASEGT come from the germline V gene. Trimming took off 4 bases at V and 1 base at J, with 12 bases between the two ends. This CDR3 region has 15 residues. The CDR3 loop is CASSGGVAGTDTQYF. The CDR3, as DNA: TGTGCCAGCAGTGGGGGAGTGGCGGGCACAGATACGCAGTATTTT.

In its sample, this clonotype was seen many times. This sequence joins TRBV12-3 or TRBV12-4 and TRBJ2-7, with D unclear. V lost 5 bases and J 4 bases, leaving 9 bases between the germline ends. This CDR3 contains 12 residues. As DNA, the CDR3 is TGTGCCAGCAGTGTTTCTGGGTACGAGCAGTACTTC. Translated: CASSVSGYEQYF.

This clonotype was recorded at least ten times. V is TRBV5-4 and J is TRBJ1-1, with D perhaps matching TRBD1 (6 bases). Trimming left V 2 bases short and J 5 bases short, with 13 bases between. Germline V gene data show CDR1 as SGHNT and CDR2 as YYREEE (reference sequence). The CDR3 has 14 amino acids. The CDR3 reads CASSFRGGGTEAFF. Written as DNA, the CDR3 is TGTGCCAGCAGCTTTCGGGGAGGGGGGACTGAAGCTTTCTTT.

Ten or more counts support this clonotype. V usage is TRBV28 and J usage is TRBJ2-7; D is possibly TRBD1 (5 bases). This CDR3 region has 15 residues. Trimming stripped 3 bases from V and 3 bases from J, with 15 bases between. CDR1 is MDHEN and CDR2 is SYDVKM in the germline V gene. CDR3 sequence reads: CASSFSSAQDYEQYF. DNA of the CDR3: TGTGCCAGCAGTTTCTCATCGGCACAGGACTACGAGCAGTACTTC.

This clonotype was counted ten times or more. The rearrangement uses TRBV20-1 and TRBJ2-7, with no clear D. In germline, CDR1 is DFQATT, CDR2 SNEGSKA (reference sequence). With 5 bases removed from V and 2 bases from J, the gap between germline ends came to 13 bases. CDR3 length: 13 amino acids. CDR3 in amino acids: CSALGDGTYEQYF. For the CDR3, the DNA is TGCAGTGCTCTGGGCGACGGAACCTACGAGCAGTACTTC.

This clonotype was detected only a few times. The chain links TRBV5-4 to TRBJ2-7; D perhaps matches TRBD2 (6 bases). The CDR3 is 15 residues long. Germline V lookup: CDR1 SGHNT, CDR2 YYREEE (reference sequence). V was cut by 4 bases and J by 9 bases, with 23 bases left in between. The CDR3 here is CASSPRGGPIRRQYF. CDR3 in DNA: TGTGCCAGCAGCCCCCGTGGAGGGCCCATTCGTCGGCAGTACTTC.

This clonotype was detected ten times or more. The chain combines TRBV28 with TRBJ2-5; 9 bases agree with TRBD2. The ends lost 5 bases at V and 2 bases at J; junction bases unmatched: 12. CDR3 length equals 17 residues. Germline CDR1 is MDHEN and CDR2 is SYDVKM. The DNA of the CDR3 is TGTGCCAGCAGTCTGAATAAATGGACTAGCGAGCAAGAGACCCAGTACTTC. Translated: CASSLNKWTSEQETQYF.

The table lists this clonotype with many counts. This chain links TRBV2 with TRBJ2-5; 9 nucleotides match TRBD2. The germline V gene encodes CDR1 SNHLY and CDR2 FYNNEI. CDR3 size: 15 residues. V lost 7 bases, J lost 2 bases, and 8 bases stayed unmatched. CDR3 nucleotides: TGTGCCAGCACTGTCAGCGGGGGGAGGCAAGAGACCCAGTACTTC. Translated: CASTVSGGRQETQYF.

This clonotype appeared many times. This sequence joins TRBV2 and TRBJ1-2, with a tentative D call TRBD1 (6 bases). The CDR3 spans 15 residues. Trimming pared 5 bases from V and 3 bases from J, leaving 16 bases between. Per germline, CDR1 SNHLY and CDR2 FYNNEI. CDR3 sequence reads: CASSLQGVGDYGYTF. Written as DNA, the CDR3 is TGTGCCAGCAGTTTACAGGGTGTTGGGGACTATGGCTACACCTTC.

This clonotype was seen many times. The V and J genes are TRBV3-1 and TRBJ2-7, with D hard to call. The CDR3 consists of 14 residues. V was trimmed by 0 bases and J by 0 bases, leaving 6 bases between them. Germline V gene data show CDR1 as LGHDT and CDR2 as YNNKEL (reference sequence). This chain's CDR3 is CASSQDWSSYEQYF. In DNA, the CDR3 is TGTGCCAGCAGCCAAGACTGGAGCTCCTACGAGCAGTACTTC.

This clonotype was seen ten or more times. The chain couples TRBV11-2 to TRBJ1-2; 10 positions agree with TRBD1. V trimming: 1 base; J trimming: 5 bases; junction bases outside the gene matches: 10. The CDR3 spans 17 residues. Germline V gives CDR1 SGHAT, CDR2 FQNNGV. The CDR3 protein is CASSLVSPGQGPYGYTF. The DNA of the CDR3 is TGTGCCAGCAGCTTAGTTTCCCCGGGACAGGGGCCATATGGCTACACCTTC.

In DNA, the CDR3 is TGTGCCAGCAAACCCTCAGGAGGAGGAGTCACAGATACGCAGTATTTT. It translates to CASKPSGGGVTDTQYF. The rearrangement joins TRBV6-1 to TRBJ2-3, with D perhaps matching TRBD2 (5 bases). Per germline, CDR1 MNHNS and CDR2 SASEGT. The length of the CDR3 is 16 residues. V was shortened by 7 bases and J by 2 bases, with 19 bases between the two germline ends.

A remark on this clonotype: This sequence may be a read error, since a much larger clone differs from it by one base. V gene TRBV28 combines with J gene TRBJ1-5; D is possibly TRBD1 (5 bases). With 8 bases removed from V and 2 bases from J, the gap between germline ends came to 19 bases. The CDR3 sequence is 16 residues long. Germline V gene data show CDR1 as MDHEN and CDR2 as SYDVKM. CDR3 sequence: CASGPTSGVGNQPQHF. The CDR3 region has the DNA TGTGCCAGCGGCCCCACCTCGGGGGTGGGCAATCAGCCCCAGCATTTT.

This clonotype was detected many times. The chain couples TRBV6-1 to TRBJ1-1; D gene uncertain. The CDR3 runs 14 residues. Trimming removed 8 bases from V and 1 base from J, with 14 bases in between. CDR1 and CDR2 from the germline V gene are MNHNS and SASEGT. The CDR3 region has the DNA TGTGCCAGCGTCCCAGAAATGGGGAACACTGAAGCTTTCTTT. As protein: CASVPEMGNTEAFF.

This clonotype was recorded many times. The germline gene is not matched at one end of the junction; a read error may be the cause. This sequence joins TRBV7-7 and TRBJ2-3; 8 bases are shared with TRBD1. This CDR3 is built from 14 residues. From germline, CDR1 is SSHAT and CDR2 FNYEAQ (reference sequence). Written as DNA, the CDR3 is TGTGCTAGCAGCTACAGGGGGACCACAGATACGCAGTATTTT. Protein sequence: CASSYRGTTDTQYF.

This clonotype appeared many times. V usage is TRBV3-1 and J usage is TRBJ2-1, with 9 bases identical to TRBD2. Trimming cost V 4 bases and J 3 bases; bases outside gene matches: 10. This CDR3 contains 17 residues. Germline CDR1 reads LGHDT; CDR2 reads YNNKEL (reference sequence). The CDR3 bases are TGTGCCAGCAGCCTTTCTCTAGCGGGATTTAGCTACAATGAGCAGTTCTTC. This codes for CASSLSLAGFSYNEQFF.

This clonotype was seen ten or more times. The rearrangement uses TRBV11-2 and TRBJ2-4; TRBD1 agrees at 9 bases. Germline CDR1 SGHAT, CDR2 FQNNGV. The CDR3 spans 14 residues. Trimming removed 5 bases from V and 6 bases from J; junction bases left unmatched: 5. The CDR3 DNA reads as TGTGCCAGCAGCCGGACAGGGGTCGGAAACATTCAGTACTTC. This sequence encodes CASSRTGVGNIQYF. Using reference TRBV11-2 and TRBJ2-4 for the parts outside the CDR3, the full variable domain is EAGVAQSPRYKIIEKRQSVAFWCNPISGHATLYWYQQILGQGPKLLIQFQNNGVVDDSQLPKDRFSAERLKGVDSTLKIQPAKLEDSAVYLCASSRTGVGNIQYFGAGTRLSVL.

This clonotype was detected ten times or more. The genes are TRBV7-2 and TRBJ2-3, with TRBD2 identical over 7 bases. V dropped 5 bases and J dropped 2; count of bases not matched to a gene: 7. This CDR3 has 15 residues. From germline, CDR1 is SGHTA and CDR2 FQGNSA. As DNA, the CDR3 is TGTGCCAGCAGCCCAAGCGGGACTTTCACAGATACGCAGTATTTT. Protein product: CASSPSGTFTDTQYF. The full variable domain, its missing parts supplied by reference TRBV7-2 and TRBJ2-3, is GAGVSQSPSNKVTEKGKDVELRCDPISGHTALYWYRQSLGQGLEFLIYFQGNSAPDKSGLPSDRFSAERTGGSVSTLTIQRTQQEDSAVYLCASSPSGTFTDTQYFGPGTRLTVL.

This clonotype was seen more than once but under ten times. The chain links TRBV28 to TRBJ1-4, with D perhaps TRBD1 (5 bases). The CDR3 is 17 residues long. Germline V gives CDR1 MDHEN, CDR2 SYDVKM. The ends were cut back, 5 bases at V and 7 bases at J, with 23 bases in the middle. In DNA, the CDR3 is TGTGCCAGCAGTATGACCGGGACTCTAACACTGTCTGAAAAACTGTTTTTT. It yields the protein CASSMTGTLTLSEKLFF. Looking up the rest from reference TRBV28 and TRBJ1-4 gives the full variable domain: DVKVTQSSRYLVKRTGEKVFLECVQDMDHENMFWYRQDPGLGLRLIYFSYDVKMKEKGDIPEGYSVSREKKERFSLILESASTNQTSMYLCASSMTGTLTLSEKLFFGSGTQLSVL.

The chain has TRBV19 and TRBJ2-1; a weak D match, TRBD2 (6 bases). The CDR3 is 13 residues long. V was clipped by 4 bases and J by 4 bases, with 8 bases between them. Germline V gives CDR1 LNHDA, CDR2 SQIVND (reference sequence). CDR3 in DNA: TGTGCCAGTAGTAAGGGACTTTACAATGAGCAGTTCTTC. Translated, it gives CASSKGLYNEQFF. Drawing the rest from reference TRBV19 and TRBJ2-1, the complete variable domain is DGGITQSPKYLFRKEGQNVTLSCEQNLNHDAMYWYRQDPGQGLRLIYYSQIVNDFQKGDIAEGYSVSREKKESFPLTVTSAQKNPTAFYLCASSKGLYNEQFFGPGTRLTVL.

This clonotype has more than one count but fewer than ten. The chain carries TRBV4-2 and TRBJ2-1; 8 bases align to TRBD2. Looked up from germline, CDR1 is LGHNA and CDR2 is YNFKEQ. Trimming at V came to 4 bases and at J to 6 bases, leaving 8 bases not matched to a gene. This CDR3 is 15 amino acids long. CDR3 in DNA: TGTGCCAGCAGCCGACTGACTAGCGTGCCCAATGAGCAGTTCTTC. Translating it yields CASSRLTSVPNEQFF.